The clone carrying this T cell receptor beta chain was observed a few times. The antigen is unknown. This sample was taken from a study of T cells in Graves' hyperthyroidism and ophthalmopathy. Germline V CDR1 and CDR2: SEHNR, FQNEAQ (reference sequence). Unmatched junction bases numbered 6, after V lost 5 bases and J lost 2 bases. CDR3 length: 14 residues. Those with hyperthyroidism were 18 to 65 years old, newly diagnosed, and ill for under 2 months. Lactation, pregnancy, other autoimmune disease or uncontrolled infection led to exclusion of patients. Amplified TCR beta CDR3 regions came from RNA transcripts. HTBI primers were employed in a first-round RT-PCR of the TCR CDR3. Each CDR3 protein is one row after TCRdb ran MiXCR on the multiplex PCR reads. This table has a few hundred thousand distinct CDR3 sequences, approximately 19% appearing once. Study observations and caveats: Progression to ophthalmopathy was predicted a median of roughly seven months early.

V usage is TRBV7-9 and J usage is TRBJ2-7; 7 bases match TRBD1. The sequence derives from a woman aged 18-30 years with Graves' hyperthyroidism. Sequenced input: blood. CDR3 bases: TGTGCCAGCAGCCCGGGACAGTTTACCTACGAGCAGTACTTC. Protein product: CASSPGQFTYEQYF.